This is a list of T cell receptor beta chains from one sample in a study of blood T cell repertoires in COVID-19. TCRdb's copy holds only in-frame clones and misses some; the assay was immunoSEQ multiplex PCR. The data show about 110,000 clones, just under 90% seen once. Sequencing was performed on peripheral blood. The receptors were gathered from a woman in her 50s with acute or convalescent COVID-19. Both conserved end residues are part of each CDR3. A D gene is named only where the DNA matches it firmly. Size is omitted from some rows. Given values are once, few, many or a class for expanded clones.

v_gene	abundance	j_gene	d_gene	CDR3aa	CDR3nt
TRBV3-1/TRBV3-2	.	TRBJ1-5	.	CASSQGSESNQPQHF	TGTGCCAGCAGCCAAGGCTCGGAGAGCAATCAGCCCCAGCATTTT
TRBV20-1	.	TRBJ2-2	.	CSASSGGELFF	TGCAGTGCTAGTAGCGGCGGGGAGCTGTTTTTT
TRBV30	once	TRBJ2-3	TRBD1	CAWSREGARSTDTQYF	TGTGCCTGGAGTCGTGAGGGGGCGCGTAGCACAGATACGCAGTATTTT
TRBV25-1	.	TRBJ1-2	TRBD1	CASSYSEGAGGWYGYTF	TGTGCCAGCAGTTATTCGGAGGGCGCAGGGGGGTGGTATGGCTACACCTTC
TRBV18	once	TRBJ2-7	.	CASSPPVRLSYEQYF	TGTGCCAGCTCACCACCGGTCAGACTCTCCTACGAGCAGTACTTC
TRBV12-3/TRBV12-4	few	TRBJ1-5	TRBD1	CASRGTGNQPQHF	TGTGCCAGCAGGGGGACAGGGAATCAGCCCCAGCATTTT
TRBV2	.	TRBJ1-5	.	CASSEAYRSNQPQHF	TGTGCCAGCAGTGAAGCGTACAGAAGCAATCAGCCCCAGCATTTT
TRBV7-2	.	TRBJ1-1	.	CASSFDRDTEAFF	TGTGCCAGCAGCTTCGACAGAGACACTGAAGCTTTCTTT
TRBV30	.	TRBJ1-6	.	CAFQIGDNSPLHF	TGTGCCTTTCAAATAGGGGATAATTCACCCCTCCACTTT
TRBV28	.	TRBJ2-4	TRBD2	CASSTSGIAKNIQYF	TGTGCCAGCAGTACCAGCGGGATTGCCAAAAACATTCAGTACTTC
TRBV7-6	few	TRBJ2-1	.	CASSLSIRGGRFNEQFF	TGTGCCAGCAGCTTAAGTATCAGGGGCGGGAGATTCAATGAGCAGTTCTTC
TRBV6-6	few	TRBJ1-1	.	CASSYTGGAFEAFF	TGTGCCAGCAGTTACACGGGGGGCGCTTTTGAAGCTTTCTTT
TRBV7-9	once	TRBJ1-2	TRBD1	CASSPSIDRDGYTF	TGTGCCAGCAGCCCCTCAATAGACAGGGATGGCTACACCTTC
TRBV11-2	.	TRBJ2-3	.	CASSFRVAGPTDTQYF	TGTGCCAGCAGCTTCAGGGTTGCGGGGCCCACAGATACGCAGTATTTT
TRBV6-5	.	TRBJ2-1	.	CASSFRGDEQFF	TGTGCCAGCAGTTTCCGGGGAGATGAGCAGTTCTTC
TRBV7-3	.	TRBJ2-5	TRBD2	CASSRLAEETQYF	TGTGCCAGCAGCCGACTAGCGGAAGAGACCCAGTACTTC
TRBV2	.	TRBJ1-6	TRBD1	CASSDRTGRNSPLHF	TGTGCCAGCAGTGATAGGACAGGGAGGAATTCACCCCTCCACTTT
TRBV9	once	TRBJ2-5	TRBD1	CASSARQGMTAQETQYF	TGTGCCAGCAGCGCTAGACAGGGGATGACTGCCCAAGAGACCCAGTACTTC
TRBV15	.	TRBJ1-2	.	CATSRELGFGYTF	TGTGCCACCAGCAGAGAACTCGGTTTTGGCTACACCTTC
TRBV27	.	TRBJ1-3	.	CASRLTISSGNTIYF	TGTGCCAGCAGACTGACTATTAGCTCTGGAAACACCATATATTTT
TRBV7-9	.	TRBJ1-1	.	CASTKVTGNTEAFF	TGTGCCAGCACAAAGGTGACAGGGAACACTGAAGCTTTCTTT
TRBV3-1/TRBV3-2	once	TRBJ1-3	.	CASSQSGAGNTIYF	TGTGCCAGCAGCCAATCAGGGGCTGGAAACACCATATATTTT
TRBV6-2/TRBV6-3	.	TRBJ1-5	.	CASSYNPGNQPQHF	TGTGCCAGCAGTTACAATCCGGGGAATCAGCCCCAGCATTTT
TRBV7-9	.	TRBJ2-1	TRBD1	CASSLAMTGAGGDEQFF	TGTGCCAGCAGCTTAGCCATGACAGGGGCGGGTGGAGATGAGCAGTTCTTC
TRBV10-3	.	TRBJ1-2	.	CAISSQPGETLGYTF	TGTGCCATCAGCTCCCAGCCCGGGGAGACTTTAGGCTACACCTTC
TRBV27	.	TRBJ1-6	TRBD1	CASSLSGQGGNSPLHF	TGTGCCAGCAGTTTATCCGGACAGGGCGGTAATTCACCCCTCCACTTT
TRBV9	.	TRBJ1-1	TRBD1	CASSVSGQGGTEAFF	TGTGCCAGCAGCGTATCGGGACAGGGTGGCACTGAAGCTTTCTTT
TRBV7-9	.	TRBJ2-1	.	CASSIRANEQFF	TGTGCCAGCAGCATCAGGGCGAATGAGCAGTTCTTC
TRBV11-2	.	TRBJ2-1	.	CASSLDLARRPREQFF	TGTGCCAGCAGCTTAGATTTGGCTAGAAGGCCCCGGGAGCAGTTCTTC
TRBV3-1/TRBV3-2	.	TRBJ1-1	.	CASSQGATSPPAEAFF	TGTGCCAGCAGCCAAGGGGCAACTTCCCCCCCGGCTGAAGCTTTCTTT
TRBV24-1	once	TRBJ1-2	.	CATSGGAGYGYTF	TGTGCCACCAGTGGCGGAGCTGGCTATGGCTACACCTTC
TRBV9	.	TRBJ2-2	.	CASSESGQNTGELFF	TGTGCCAGCAGCGAATCCGGACAGAACACCGGGGAGCTGTTTTTT
TRBV19	.	TRBJ2-2	TRBD1	CASTPRAGGVWSNTGELFF	TGTGCCAGTACCCCCCGGGCAGGGGGCGTATGGTCGAACACCGGGGAGCTGTTTTTT
TRBV27	.	TRBJ2-7	TRBD1	CASGRDRGAYEQYF	TGTGCCAGCGGCCGGGACAGGGGAGCCTACGAGCAGTACTTC
TRBV28	.	TRBJ1-5	.	CASSLGAGHQSAQHF	TGTGCCAGCAGTTTAGGGGCTGGACATCAATCAGCCCAGCATTTT
TRBV9	.	TRBJ1-6	TRBD1	CASSVAGQGNSPLHF	TGTGCCAGCAGCGTAGCCGGACAGGGAAATTCACCCCTCCACTTT
TRBV19	.	TRBJ1-5	.	CASSTYTGYSNQPQHF	TGTGCCAGTAGTACCTATACAGGGTATAGCAATCAGCCCCAGCATTTT
TRBV19	once	TRBJ1-2	TRBD1	CASTPPTGAPFANYGYTF	TGTGCCAGTACCCCTCCGACAGGGGCGCCCTTCGCTAACTATGGCTACACCTTC
TRBV3-1/TRBV3-2	.	TRBJ1-1	.	CASSQESGMNTEAFF	TGTGCCAGCAGCCAAGAATCCGGGATGAACACTGAAGCTTTCTTT
TRBV11-3	.	TRBJ2-1	.	CASSLFRYNEQFF	TGTGCCAGCAGCTTATTCAGATACAATGAGCAGTTCTTC
TRBV24-1	.	TRBJ2-5	TRBD1	CATSDLPQGSRQETQYF	TGTGCCACCAGTGACCTTCCACAGGGGAGTCGCCAAGAGACCCAGTACTTC
TRBV2	.	TRBJ1-5	TRBD1	CASRGSTGDRNQPQHF	TGTGCCAGCAGGGGATCTACAGGGGATCGCAATCAGCCCCAGCATTTT
TRBV11-2	.	TRBJ2-3	TRBD1	CASSSGQGTNTQYF	TGTGCCAGCAGCTCCGGACAGGGGACCAATACGCAGTATTTT
TRBV28	once	TRBJ1-1	.	CASSRPTENAEAFF	TGTGCCAGTAGCCGACCAACGGAGAACGCTGAAGCTTTCTTT